The T cell receptor (beta chain) under discussion was sequenced for a study of T cell responses to AZD1222 COVID-19 vaccine. Across the study: Second doses at about 4 or about 12 weeks were pooled.

Sequencing was performed with immunoSEQ multiplex PCR; in TCRdb, only in-frame clones are kept and a portion is missing. This sample has some 150,000 clones, with around 88% found just once. This clone has only one observation. Its specificity is not known. Other DNA sequences in this specimen translate into the identical CDR3. The germline gives CDR1 MDHEN, CDR2 SYDVKM. Between the trimmed V and J ends, which lost 6 bases and 15 bases, there was a span of 21 bases. The CDR3 is made up of 13 amino acids. Study-wide points: Recipients of AZD1222 seropositive at baseline numbered only 5 to 7. CD4 TCRs linked to vaccination spanned spike, dominating at 160-218 and 743-854. Most donors were white British, females outnumbered males, and clonal diversity was possibly underestimated.

Sequences were derived from peripheral blood, sampled on day 0 of AZD1222 vaccination. The V and J genes are TRBV28 and TRBJ2-1; TRBD2 is a possible D gene (7 bases). This receptor was identified in an adult in good health. The chain's CDR3 is CASRPPGAGAGFF. CDR3 in DNA: TGTGCCAGCAGGCCCCCCGGGGCGGGGGCGGGGTTCTTC.